Listed below are T cell receptor beta chains from one sample, sequenced in a study of cytomegalovirus exposure and HLA in healthy donors. Profiled with immunoSEQ multiplex PCR; TCRdb holds only in-frame clones, not every one. The sample consists of 70,000 or so clones, 55% to 70% of them appearing once. Specimen: PBMCs. The receptors come from a woman between 45 and 60 years old in good health and CMV-seronegative. Both conserved end residues are part of each CDR3. Fields, in order: J gene, D gene, V gene, clone size, CDR3 protein, CDR3 DNA. The D gene is left open where the match is weak. The listing skips clone size in some rows; elsewhere it reads once, few, many or a size class.

TRBJ2-7	-	TRBV5-1	few	CASSLEPSSYEQYF	TGCGCCAGCAGCTTGGAACCGAGCTCCTACGAGCAGTACTTC
TRBJ2-1	-	TRBV15	-	CATSRESAGSNEQFF	TGTGCCACCAGCAGAGAATCGGCAGGGTCGAATGAGCAGTTCTTC
TRBJ2-2	-	TRBV9	-	CASSVGGHTGELFF	TGTGCCAGCAGCGTAGGGGGCCACACCGGGGAGCTGTTTTTT
TRBJ1-5	-	TRBV2	-	CASSERRNNQPQHF	TGTGCCAGCAGTGAACGGCGGAACAATCAGCCCCAGCATTTT
TRBJ1-1	-	TRBV29-1	-	CSVDGSPVDPLNTEAFF	TGCAGCGTTGACGGGTCACCAGTTGACCCTCTGAACACTGAAGCTTTCTTT
TRBJ1-1	-	TRBV27	-	CASSLRQGNTEAFF	TGTGCCAGCAGTTTAAGGCAGGGGAACACTGAAGCTTTCTTT
TRBJ2-3	-	TRBV11-3	once	CASSSQGPQYF	TGTGCCAGCAGCTCACAGGGCCCGCAGTATTTT
TRBJ2-7	-	TRBV15	-	CATSDFSRSRYEQYF	TGTGCCACCAGCGACTTCTCCCGGAGCCGCTACGAGCAGTACTTC
TRBJ2-1	TRBD2	TRBV2	-	CAREAGFGNEQFF	TGTGCCAGGGAAGCGGGGTTTGGCAATGAGCAGTTCTTC
TRBJ2-7	TRBD2	TRBV6-6	few	CASSYSGGAGPGEQYF	TGTGCCAGCAGTTACTCCGGGGGGGCAGGGCCCGGCGAGCAGTACTTC
TRBJ2-1	-	TRBV19	-	CASSISVGAYNEQFF	TGTGCCAGTAGTATTTCGGTAGGGGCCTACAATGAGCAGTTCTTC
TRBJ1-5	-	TRBV30	-	CAWTPGFNQPQNF	TGTGCCTGGACCCCGGGGTTCAATCAGCCCCAGAATTTT
TRBJ1-1	TRBD1	TRBV5-1	-	CASSLVPQGDTEAFF	TGCGCCAGCAGCTTGGTCCCTCAGGGGGACACTGAAGCTTTCTTT
TRBJ1-2	-	TRBV7-6	-	CASSPRGGTYGYTF	TGTGCCAGCAGCCCCCGGGGGGGGACCTATGGCTACACCTTC
TRBJ2-5	TRBD1	TRBV27	once	CASRKQGGETQYF	TGTGCCAGCAGGAAACAGGGGGGAGAGACCCAGTACTTC
TRBJ2-3	TRBD2	TRBV15	-	CATSALTTSGSTDTQYF	TGTGCCACCAGCGCATTAACGACTAGCGGGAGTACAGATACGCAGTATTTT
TRBJ2-3	TRBD2	TRBV6-5	-	CASRRSGGRADTQYF	TGTGCCAGCAGGCGGTCTGGCGGGAGGGCAGATACGCAGTATTTT
TRBJ2-4	TRBD2	TRBV4-3	-	CASSQVAGVVNIQYF	TGCGCCAGCAGCCAAGTGGCGGGAGTGGTAAACATTCAGTACTTC
TRBJ2-4	-	TRBV6-6	few	CASREAKNIQYF	TGTGCCAGCCGCGAGGCCAAAAACATTCAGTACTTC
TRBJ2-7	TRBD2	TRBV7-3	-	CASSLLAGDYEQYF	TGTGCCAGCAGCTTACTAGCGGGGGACTACGAGCAGTACTTC
TRBJ2-1	TRBD2	TRBV5-1	-	CASSLGAGGRNEQFF	TGCGCCAGCAGCTTAGGGGCGGGAGGGCGCAATGAGCAGTTCTTC
TRBJ1-1	-	TRBV6-5	few	CASSYSEGAGTEAFF	TGTGCCAGCAGCTATTCCGAGGGCGCGGGAACTGAAGCTTTCTTT
TRBJ2-3	-	TRBV29-1	-	CSVAPPGGTRDTQYF	TGCAGCGTTGCCCCACCTGGAGGGACGAGAGATACGCAGTATTTT